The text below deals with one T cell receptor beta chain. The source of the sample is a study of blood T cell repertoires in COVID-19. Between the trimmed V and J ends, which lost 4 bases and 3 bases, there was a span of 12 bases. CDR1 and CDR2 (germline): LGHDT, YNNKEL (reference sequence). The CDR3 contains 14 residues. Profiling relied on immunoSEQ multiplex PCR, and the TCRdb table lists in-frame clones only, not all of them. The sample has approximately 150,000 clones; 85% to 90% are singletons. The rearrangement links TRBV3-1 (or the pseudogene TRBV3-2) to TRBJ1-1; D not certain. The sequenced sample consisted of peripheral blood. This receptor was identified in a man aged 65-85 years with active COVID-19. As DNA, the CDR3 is TGTGCCAGCAGCCCCCACACCGGGGACACTGAAGCTTTCTTT. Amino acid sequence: CASSPHTGDTEAFF.